In this sample, the clone carrying this T cell receptor (beta chain) turned up a few times. The V gene's germline CDR1 is SGHTA and CDR2 FQGTGA. CDR3 size: 15 residues. The V end lost 5 bases, the J end lost 1 base, and 12 bases lay between the germline ends. The entry originates in a study of blood T cell repertoires in COVID-19. Study at large: Spain, Italy and the United States supplied samples that represented acute and convalescent COVID-19.

As originally analysed: Reference gene primer amplification yielded estimated nucleated cell counts. Assay: immunoSEQ multiplex PCR; the TCRdb copy retains only in-frame clones and omits some. The V and J calls and the clone size are those of that table, but D and trimming were determined from the DNA. The sample consists of tens of thousands of clones, approximately 87% of them appearing once. This TCR came from a human donor in a cohort sampled during active COVID-19. Sequenced material: peripheral blood. The chain carries TRBV7-3 and TRBJ2-1; D perhaps matches TRBD1 (5 bases). The CDR3 region is CASSPPGASYNEQFF. DNA of the CDR3: TGTGCCAGCAGCCCCCCTGGGGCGTCCTACAATGAGCAGTTCTTC.